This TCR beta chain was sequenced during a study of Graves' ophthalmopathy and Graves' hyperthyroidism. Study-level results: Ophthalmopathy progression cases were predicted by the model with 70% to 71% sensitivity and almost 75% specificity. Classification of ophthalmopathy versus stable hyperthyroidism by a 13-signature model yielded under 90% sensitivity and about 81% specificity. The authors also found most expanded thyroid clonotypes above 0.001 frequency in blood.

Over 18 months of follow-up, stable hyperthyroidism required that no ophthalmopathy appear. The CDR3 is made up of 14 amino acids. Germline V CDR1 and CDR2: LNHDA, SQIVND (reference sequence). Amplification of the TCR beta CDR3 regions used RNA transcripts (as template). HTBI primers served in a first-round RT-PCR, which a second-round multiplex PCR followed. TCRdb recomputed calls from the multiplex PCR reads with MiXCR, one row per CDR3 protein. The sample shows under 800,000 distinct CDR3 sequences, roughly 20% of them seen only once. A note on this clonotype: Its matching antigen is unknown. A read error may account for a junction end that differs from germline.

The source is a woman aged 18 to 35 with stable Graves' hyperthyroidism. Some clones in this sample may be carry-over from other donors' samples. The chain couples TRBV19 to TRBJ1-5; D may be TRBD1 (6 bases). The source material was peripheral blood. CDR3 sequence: CATSIGQKNQPQHF. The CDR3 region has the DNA TGTGCCACTAGTATTGGACAGAAGAATCAGCCCCAGCATTTT.